Each of the 12 T cell receptor beta chains below was sequenced from the same sample in a study of T cell repertoires in cytomegalovirus infection. In TCRdb, the reads were re-called with MiXCR into one record per CDR3 protein. The sample comprises approximately 1,000,000 distinct CDR3 sequences, around 29% of which are singletons, and over 12% rests with the top ten. Which antigens these TCRs recognize remains unknown. Source: cultured CD8+ T cells from PBMCs, taken from culture after CMV antigen stimulation. The receptor source for this set is a human donor in good health (CMV status not recorded). Some clones in this sample may be carry-over from other donors' samples.

The V gene is TRBV27, the J gene TRBJ1-1; TRBD1 aligns across 7 bases. The CDR3 totals 15 residues. Germline lookup yields CDR1 MNHEY and CDR2 SMNVEV (reference sequence). V gave up 7 bases and J gave up 5 bases; unmatched junction bases: 13. CDR3: CASTPYRGIGTEAFF. The DNA for the CDR3 is TGTGCCAGCACCCCGTACAGGGGTATAGGGACTGAAGCTTTCTTT.

This rearrangement joins TRBV12-3 or TRBV12-4 to TRBJ2-5; no reliable D call. The CDR3 has 14 residues. V dropped 6 bases and J dropped 2 bases, with 13 bases sitting between them. The CDR3, as DNA: TGTGCCAGCAGCCCAAGGTGGAGACAAGAGACCCAGTACTTC. This translates into CASSPRWRQETQYF.

This clonotype was seen a handful of times. The J gene is TRBJ1-1, the V gene TRBV12-3 or TRBV12-4, with D unresolved. The CDR3 extends over 14 amino acids. V was pared by 3 bases and J by 4 bases, with 12 bases between. This CDR3 reads CASSLTAFSTEAFF. DNA of the CDR3: TGTGCCAGCAGTTTGACGGCCTTCAGCACTGAAGCTTTCTTT.

This clonotype came up many times. This chain joins TRBV7-6 and TRBJ2-1, with 14 bases identical to TRBD2. CDR1 SGHVS and CDR2 FNYEAQ come from the germline V gene. J gave up 0 bases and V 5 bases, and 6 bases lay outside the gene matches. CDR3 length: 18 amino acids. CDR3 sequence (DNA): TGTGCCAGCAGCCCGGGGACTAGCGGGGGCCCCTCCTACAATGAGCAGTTCTTC. Protein product: CASSPGTSGGPSYNEQFF.

This clonotype was seen a few times. The DNA for the CDR3 is TGTGCCGCCGGGGGAGCTGAAGCTTTCTTT. It is translated as CAAGGAEAFF. The V gene is TRBV10-3, the J gene TRBJ1-1; possible D gene TRBD1, 5 bases. The CDR3 consists of 10 residues. V was shortened by 11 bases and J by 6 bases, with 10 bases between the two germline ends. Germline V lookup: CDR1 ENHRY, CDR2 SYGVKD.

This clonotype was found a few times. V is TRBV19 and J is TRBJ2-7, with a tentative D call TRBD2 (5 bases). Trimming stripped 0 bases from V and 3 bases from J, with 9 bases between. This CDR3 has 14 residues. Looked up from germline, CDR1 is LNHDA and CDR2 is SQIVND (reference sequence). The CDR3 DNA reads as TGTGCCAGTAGTATAGAGATTCGGGACTACGAGCAGTACTTC. It is translated as CASSIEIRDYEQYF.

This clonotype was seen a handful of times. The V gene is TRBV6-2 or TRBV6-3, the J gene TRBJ1-5, with D possibly being TRBD1 (5 bases). In germline, CDR1 is MNHEY, CDR2 SVGEGT. CDR3 size: 15 residues. V was shortened by 5 bases and J by 5 bases, with 16 bases between the two germline ends. In DNA, the CDR3 is TGTGCCAGCAGTGGTGTGGTGCGAGGGGATCAGCCCCAGCATTTT. Amino acid sequence: CASSGVVRGDQPQHF.

V and J are TRBV6-2 or TRBV6-3 and TRBJ1-1, with a possible D match to TRBD1 (5 bases). This CDR3 comprises 16 residues. Germline-derived CDR1 and CDR2 are MNHEY and SVGEGT. The germline V and J ends were trimmed by 0 bases and 1 base, with 12 bases remaining between them. The CDR3 nucleotides are TGTGCCAGCAGTTACTCGGTCAGGGAGAAGAACACTGAAGCTTTCTTT. The encoded protein is CASSYSVREKNTEAFF.

The chain employs TRBV6-1 and TRBJ2-7; a possible D gene is TRBD2 (5 bases). V was clipped by 5 bases and J by 3 bases, with 14 bases between them. Germline assignment: CDR1 MNHNS and CDR2 SASEGT. The length of the CDR3 is 14 residues. Here the CDR3 reads CASSPREGLYEQYV. CDR3 DNA sequence: TGTGCCAGCAGTCCCCGAGAAGGACTCTACGAGCAGTACGTC.

Concerning this clonotype itself: One end of the junction varies from germline; a read error may be responsible. V and J are TRBV11-2 and TRBJ1-3; 8 bases are a match to TRBD1. Germline CDR1 SGHAT, CDR2 FQNNGV. This CDR3 is built from 16 residues. The CDR3 DNA follows: TGTGCCAACAGCCTCAGGGGGCTAAGCTCTGGAAACACCATATATTTT. Translating gives CANSLRGLSSGNTIYF.

This clonotype appeared many times. The V call is TRBV20-1, the J call TRBJ1-6; 7 bases agree with TRBD1. The germline gives CDR1 DFQATT, CDR2 SNEGSKA (reference sequence). With V trimmed by 5 bases and J by 3 bases, 7 bases remained unmatched. CDR3 length equals 15 residues. The CDR3 nucleotides are TGCAGTGCTCGGGGACAGTCAGTCTATAATTCACCCCTCCACTTT. It yields the protein CSARGQSVYNSPLHF.

A word on this clonotype: This may be a read error: a much more frequent sequence differs by one nucleotide. The gene calls are TRBV7-6 and TRBJ1-1; the D gene is possibly TRBD1 (5 bases). Germline CDR1 reads SGHVS; CDR2 reads FNYEAQ. The CDR3 is 15 residues long. CDR3 amino acids: CASGLGGNLNTEAFF. The CDR3 DNA is TGTGCCAGCGGCTTGGGGGGGAACCTGAACACTGAAGCTTTCTTT.